Shown below are 24 T cell receptor beta chains from a single sample sequenced in a study of identical twins. TCRdb re-derived calls from the 5' RACE reads in MiXCR, one entry per CDR3 protein. The sample has some 240,000 distinct CDR3 sequences, over 9.5% seen once. Sequencing input: memory T cells sorted from blood. Every receptor here comes from a man in his fifties or sixties in good health.

This clonotype appeared a few times. The V gene is TRBV20-1, the J gene TRBJ2-3, with 7 bases aligning to TRBD1. The CDR3 consists of 16 residues. CDR1 is DFQATT and CDR2 is SNEGSKA in the germline V gene (reference sequence). Trimming removed 3 bases from V and 0 bases from J; junction bases left unmatched: 9. CDR3 DNA sequence: TGCAGTGCTAGGCCAGCCGGGACAGCTAGCACAGATACGCAGTATTTT. This codes for CSARPAGTASTDTQYF.

The V and J genes are TRBV7-3 and TRBJ2-7; 7 bases align to TRBD1. V lost 5 bases, J lost 3 bases, and 7 bases stayed unmatched. CDR3 length equals 14 residues. Germline loops: CDR1 SGHTA, CDR2 FQGTGA. CDR3 sequence reads: CASSRQGSGYEQYF. The CDR3 nucleotides read TGTGCCAGCAGCCGACAGGGTAGTGGCTACGAGCAGTACTTC.

The chain joins TRBV7-2 to TRBJ1-5; TRBD1 might be the D (5 bases). Per the germline V gene, CDR1 is SGHTA and CDR2 is FQGNSA. Trimming shortened V by 4 bases and J by 1 base, and 11 bases separated the two germline ends. The CDR3 has 15 amino acids. The CDR3 DNA is TGTGCCAGCAGCTCCTTTGGGGCGAGCAATCAGCCCCAGCATTTT. Encoded protein: CASSSFGASNQPQHF.

The chain is built from TRBV28 and TRBJ2-3, with no clear D. Trimming shortened V by 4 bases and J by 1 base, and 12 bases separated the two germline ends. This CDR3 is 15 amino acids long. Germline V gene sequence: CDR1 MDHEN, CDR2 SYDVKM. The CDR3 loop is CASSSPHSRTDTQYF. CDR3 nucleotides: TGTGCCAGCAGTTCCCCCCACTCCCGCACAGATACGCAGTATTTT.

This clonotype has more than one count but fewer than ten. The chain recombines TRBV7-9 with TRBJ2-1; D is possibly TRBD1 or TRBD2 (5 bases each). CDR1 is SEHNR, CDR2 FQNEAQ, per germline (reference sequence). V lost 1 base, J lost 5 bases, and 15 bases lay in between. The CDR3 has 16 residues. The CDR3 region is CASSLGPRGANNEQFF. CDR3 coding DNA: TGTGCCAGCAGCTTAGGCCCGAGGGGCGCGAACAATGAGCAGTTCTTC.

This clonotype has just a few counts. The chain couples TRBV11-2 to TRBJ2-5; maybe TRBD2 (5 bases). V shed 5 bases and J shed 2 bases, with 18 bases lying between them. CDR1 is SGHAT, CDR2 FQNNGV, per germline. CDR3 length: 16 residues. CDR3 nucleotides: TGTGCCAGCAGCCTAAGTTTCCAGCGGACTCAAGAGACCCAGTACTTC. Protein: CASSLSFQRTQETQYF.

The chain couples TRBV24-1 to TRBJ1-2; perhaps TRBD1 as D (5 bases). Trimming took 4 bases from V and 6 from J, leaving 8 bases between them. Germline V lookup: CDR1 KGHDR, CDR2 SFDVKD. This CDR3 is built from 12 residues. The CDR3 sequence is CATSERDHGYTF. The CDR3 bases are TGTGCCACCAGTGAGCGGGACCATGGCTACACCTTC.

Only a few counts were recorded for this clonotype. The genes are TRBV24-1 and TRBJ2-5, with a tentative D call TRBD2 (6 bases). Per the germline V gene, CDR1 is KGHDR and CDR2 is SFDVKD. The CDR3 sequence is 15 residues long. V was trimmed by 6 bases and J by 3 bases, leaving 16 bases between them. The CDR3 spells CATSSGDGGKETQYF. Written as DNA, the CDR3 is TGTGCCACCAGTTCTGGGGATGGGGGGAAAGAGACCCAGTACTTC.

This clonotype came up a few times. The V and J genes are TRBV5-1 and TRBJ2-1; 10 bases match TRBD2. This CDR3 has 16 amino acids. Germline assignment: CDR1 SGHRS and CDR2 YFSETQ. V trimming: 3 bases; J trimming: 3 bases; junction bases outside the gene matches: 6. The CDR3 is CASSSLAGGFYNEQFF. Here the CDR3 DNA reads TGCGCCAGCAGCTCGTTAGCGGGAGGTTTCTACAATGAGCAGTTCTTC. Drawing the rest from reference TRBV5-1 and TRBJ2-1, the complete variable domain is KAGVTQTPRYLIKTRGQQVTLSCSPISGHRSVSWYQQTPGQGLQFLFEYFSETQRNKGNFPGRFSGRQFSNSRSEMNVSTLELGDSALYLCASSSLAGGFYNEQFFGPGTRLTVL.

This clonotype came up a few times. The chain employs TRBV28 and TRBJ2-7; 14 nucleotides align to TRBD2. The CDR3 covers 20 residues. The V gene's germline CDR1 is MDHEN and CDR2 SYDVKM. V was clipped by 2 bases and J by 3 bases; unmatched bases: 15. This CDR3 is CASSLTNTGLAGGRIYEQYF. The CDR3 DNA reads as TGTGCCAGCAGTTTAACAAATACCGGACTAGCGGGAGGAAGAATCTACGAGCAGTACTTC. The full variable domain, with the rest looked up from reference TRBV28 and TRBJ2-7, is DVKVTQSSRYLVKRTGEKVFLECVQDMDHENMFWYRQDPGLGLRLIYFSYDVKMKEKGDIPEGYSVSREKKERFSLILESASTNQTSMYLCASSLTNTGLAGGRIYEQYFGPGTRLTVT.

This clonotype was detected ten times or more. The chain is built from TRBV11-2 and TRBJ2-1, with D tentatively TRBD1 (6 bases). The CDR3 covers 20 residues. The V and J ends lost 5 bases and 4 bases respectively, with 30 bases between them. CDR1 and CDR2 from the germline V gene are SGHAT and FQNNGV. The CDR3 DNA reads TGTGCCAGCAGCCCCCGAGCACAACAGGGTTATTTTGGAAGGTACAATGAGCAGTTCTTC. Protein: CASSPRAQQGYFGRYNEQFF.

Here the CDR3 reads CASSLQGGLNNEQFF. DNA of the CDR3: TGTGCCAGCAGCTTACAAGGGGGCCTCAACAATGAGCAGTTCTTC. V usage is TRBV11-1 and J usage is TRBJ2-1; 7 nucleotides agree with TRBD1. Looked up from germline, CDR1 is SGHAT and CDR2 is FQDESV (reference sequence). The V and J ends lost 2 bases and 5 bases, in that order; junction bases with no gene match: 6. The CDR3 covers 15 residues. The variable domain in full, with the rest retrieved from reference TRBV11-1 and TRBJ2-1, is EAEVAQSPRYKITEKSQAVAFWCDPISGHATLYWYRQILGQGPELLVQFQDESVVDDSQLPKDRFSAERLKGVDSTLKIQPAELGDSAMYLCASSLQGGLNNEQFFGPGTRLTVL.

The CDR3 region is CASRARGPVYEQYF. Here the CDR3 DNA reads TGTGCCAGCAGGGCACGAGGCCCGGTCTACGAGCAGTACTTC. The chain has TRBV6-6 and TRBJ2-7, with D hard to call. V was trimmed by 6 bases and J by 3 bases, leaving 15 bases between them. The CDR3 covers 14 residues. The germline V gene encodes CDR1 MNHNY and CDR2 SVGAGI (reference sequence).

Comments on this clonotype: A much larger clone lies a single base off, so this may be a read error. The chain combines TRBV7-2 with TRBJ2-1; D is perhaps TRBD1 (6 bases). CDR3 size: 15 residues. CDR1 and CDR2 from the germline V gene are SGHTA and FQGNSA. The CDR3, as DNA: TGTGCCAGCAGGTTACAGGGTCGAGTGGGCAATGAGCAGATCTTC. The encoded protein is CASRLQGRVGNEQIF.

In this sample, this clonotype turned up many times. This chain connects TRBV20-1 to TRBJ2-2; 8 nucleotides match TRBD2. The CDR3 is 16 amino acids. J gave up 0 bases and V 3 bases, and 6 bases lay outside the gene matches. Germline-derived CDR1 and CDR2 are DFQATT and SNEGSKA (reference sequence). The CDR3 sequence: CSASWLAGTNTGELFF. For the CDR3, the DNA is TGCAGTGCTAGCTGGCTAGCGGGCACGAACACCGGGGAGCTGTTTTTT.

The V call is TRBV20-1, the J call TRBJ2-5; TRBD2 aligns across 11 bases. Per germline, CDR1 DFQATT and CDR2 SNEGSKA (reference sequence). The V gene end was trimmed by 3 bases and the J gene end by 4 bases; junction bases not matched to a gene: 7. The CDR3 runs to 15 residues. The CDR3 coding sequence is TGCAGTGCTAGCATGACTAGCGGGGTTCTAGAGACCCAGTACTTC. This gives the protein CSASMTSGVLETQYF.

This clonotype was picked up a small number of times. The genes are TRBV20-1 and TRBJ2-1, with a weak D call TRBD2 (6 bases). The CDR3 totals 15 residues. Germline V gives CDR1 DFQATT, CDR2 SNEGSKA (reference sequence). Trimming removed 3 bases from V and 0 bases from J, with 12 bases in between. CDR3 region: CSARDASASYNEQFF. DNA for the CDR3: TGCAGTGCTAGGGATGCTAGCGCCTCCTACAATGAGCAGTTCTTC.

The chain employs TRBV6-2 or TRBV6-3 and TRBJ2-2; D not resolved. Germline loops: CDR1 MNHEY, CDR2 SVGEGT. CDR3 length: 12 residues. V dropped 3 bases and J dropped 6 bases, with 5 bases sitting between them. CDR3 region: CASSYLAGELFF. In DNA, the CDR3 is TGTGCCAGCAGTTATTTGGCCGGGGAGCTGTTTTTT.

The chain recombines TRBV2 with TRBJ2-7, with D perhaps TRBD1 (5 bases). The CDR3 totals 11 residues. Germline CDR1 and CDR2: SNHLY and FYNNEI. V was pared by 6 bases and J by 3 bases, with 6 bases between. CDR3 amino acids: CASRGDYEQYF. The CDR3 DNA sequence: TGTGCCAGCAGAGGGGACTACGAGCAGTACTTC.

The chain carries TRBV30 and TRBJ2-6; D unclear. This CDR3 has 13 residues. The germline V gene has CDR1 GTSNPN and CDR2 SVGIG (reference sequence). V was trimmed by 5 bases and J by 1 base, leaving 6 bases between them. CDR3 coding DNA: TGTGCCTGGGTCCAATCTGGGGCCAACGTCCTGACTTTC. Amino acid sequence: CAWVQSGANVLTF. Drawing the rest from reference TRBV30 and TRBJ2-6, the complete variable domain is SQTIHQWPATLVQPVGSPLSLECTVEGTSNPNLYWYRQAAGRGLQLLFYSVGIGQISSEVPQNLSASRPQDRQFILSSKKLLLSDSGFYLCAWVQSGANVLTFGAGSRLTVL.

Ten or more counts support this clonotype. The rearrangement links TRBV6-1 to TRBJ2-1; no firm D call. The CDR3 is 13 residues long. CDR1 MNHNS and CDR2 SASEGT come from the germline V gene. The V end lost 5 bases, the J end lost 0 bases, and 5 bases lay between the germline ends. In DNA, the CDR3 is TGTGCCAGCAGTCAAAGCTCCTACAATGAGCAGTTCTTC. Protein product: CASSQSSYNEQFF.

This chain links TRBV7-8 with TRBJ2-7; no definite D call. Per the germline V gene, CDR1 is SGHVS and CDR2 is FQNEAQ. This CDR3 region has 12 residues. V lost 3 bases and J 3 bases, leaving 6 bases between the germline ends. CDR3 protein: CASSFGVYEQYF. CDR3 nucleotide sequence: TGTGCCAGCAGCTTTGGGGTCTACGAGCAGTACTTC.

This clonotype occurred many times. CDR3 protein: CASSYRTGPYEQYF. CDR3 DNA: TGTGCCAGCAGCTATAGGACAGGACCCTACGAGCAGTACTTC. This rearrangement joins TRBV7-2 to TRBJ2-7, with 7 bases fitting TRBD1. The ends lost 4 bases at V and 2 bases at J; junction bases unmatched: 5. Germline CDR1 is SGHTA and CDR2 is FQGNSA. This CDR3 has 14 residues.

The genes are TRBV28 and TRBJ2-5; 7 bases agree with TRBD2. After removal of 6 bases from V and 7 bases from J, the junction contained 8 bases not matched to a gene. Germline-derived CDR1 and CDR2 are MDHEN and SYDVKM. This CDR3 contains 13 residues. The CDR3 region is CASSHGGRGTQYF. The CDR3 DNA sequence: TGTGCCAGCAGCCACGGCGGGAGAGGGACCCAGTACTTC.